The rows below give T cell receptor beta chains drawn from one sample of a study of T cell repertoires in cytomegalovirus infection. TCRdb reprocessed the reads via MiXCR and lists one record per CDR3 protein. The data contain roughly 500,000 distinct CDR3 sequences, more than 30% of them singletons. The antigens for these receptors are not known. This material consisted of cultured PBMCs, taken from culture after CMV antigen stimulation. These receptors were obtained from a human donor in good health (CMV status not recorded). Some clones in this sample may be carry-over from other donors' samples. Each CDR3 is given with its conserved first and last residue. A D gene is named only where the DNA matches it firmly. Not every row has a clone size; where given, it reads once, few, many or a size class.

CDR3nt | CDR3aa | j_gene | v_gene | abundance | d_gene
TGTGCCAGCAGCACAACGACTAGCGGGAGAGGCGAGCAGTACTTC | CASSTTTSGRGEQYF | TRBJ2-7 | TRBV7-2 | many | TRBD2
TGCAGTGCTAGCATAACACAGGGTGATCAGCCCCAGCATTTT | CSASITQGDQPQHF | TRBJ1-5 | TRBV20-1 | - | -
TGTGCCAGCGGCGGACTAGCGGGCCGGTACCAAGAGACCCAGTACTTC | CASGGLAGRYQETQYF | TRBJ2-5 | TRBV7-9 | - | TRBD2
TGTGCCAGCAGGGCCGCAAAACAAGCTAATTCACCCCTCCACTTT | CASRAAKQANSPLHF | TRBJ1-6 | TRBV2 | - | -
TGCGCCAGCAGCCAAGATCCAGGGGGCTCTGGGGCCAACGTCCTGACTTTC | CASSQDPGGSGANVLTF | TRBJ2-6 | TRBV4-3 | few | TRBD1
TGTGCCAGCAGCTTAGTTGGGACTAGCATTGAATACAATGAGCAGTTCTTC | CASSLVGTSIEYNEQFF | TRBJ2-1 | TRBV11-2 | - | TRBD2
TGTGCTAGCAGCCGGGACGTCTACAATGAGCAGTTCTTC | CASSRDVYNEQFF | TRBJ2-1 | TRBV7-6 | many | -
TGTGCCAGCAGTTACTCTTCGGGAGTCACCGCCTCTAGCACAGATACGCAGTATTTT | CASSYSSGVTASSTDTQYF | TRBJ2-3 | TRBV6-6 | - | -
TGCAGTGCAGAGCGGGCAGGGAACAATGAGCAGTTCTTC | CSAERAGNNEQFF | TRBJ2-1 | TRBV20-1 | - | -
TGTGCCAGCAGCTTGGGGACTTTTGGACAACATAATTCACCCCTCCACTTT | CASSLGTFGQHNSPLHF | TRBJ1-6 | TRBV7-8 | few | -
TGTGCCACCCAAGGACAGGGATCAGATACGCAGTATTTT | CATQGQGSDTQYF | TRBJ2-3 | TRBV19 | - | TRBD1
TGTGCCAGCAGTTTATTAGGTTTGGGACCCCGGGGGACCCAGTACTTC | CASSLLGLGPRGTQYF | TRBJ2-5 | TRBV12-3/TRBV12-4 | - | -
TGCGCCAGCAATCACCACAACACTGAAGCTTTCTTT | CASNHHNTEAFF | TRBJ1-1 | TRBV4-1 | few | -
TGTGCCAGCAGCTCCTTAACCTACGAGCAGTACTTC | CASSSLTYEQYF | TRBJ2-7 | TRBV7-2 | many | -
TGTGCCAGCAGCCAAGTCAACTTGAACGATGAGCAGTTCTTC | CASSQVNLNDEQFF | TRBJ2-1 | TRBV7-3 | few | -
TGCGCCAGCAGCTCTAGACTAGCGGGAGAACCTGAGCAGTTCTTC | CASSSRLAGEPEQFF | TRBJ2-1 | TRBV4-1 | few | TRBD2
TGCAGCGTTGGCGTGAGCACAGATACGCAGTATTTT | CSVGVSTDTQYF | TRBJ2-3 | TRBV29-1 | - | -
TGTGCCAGCAGTTACTCGAGGGACAGGCTCACAGATACGCAGTATTTT | CASSYSRDRLTDTQYF | TRBJ2-3 | TRBV6-8 | - | TRBD1
TGTGCCAGCAGTTTCTCAGCTCACGAGCAGTACTTC | CASSFSAHEQYF | TRBJ2-7 | TRBV12-3/TRBV12-4 | few | -
TGTGCCAGCATGCGCGGGAGCTCCTACAATGAGCAGTTCTTC | CASMRGSSYNEQFF | TRBJ2-1 | TRBV2 | - | TRBD2
TGTGCCAGCAGCAAAGAGGTGGGACCGAGCTACAATGAGCAGTTCTTC | CASSKEVGPSYNEQFF | TRBJ2-1 | TRBV7-6 | - | -
TGTGCCAGCAGCCCTTTAAGGACTAGCGGGTACAATGAGCAGTTCTTC | CASSPLRTSGYNEQFF | TRBJ2-1 | TRBV7-8 | - | TRBD2
TGTGCCTGGACCGGGACGGTGAACACTGAAGCTTTCTTT | CAWTGTVNTEAFF | TRBJ1-1 | TRBV30 | - | -
TGTGCCAGCAGCGGGGACAGGGTAGTCGACGGCTACACCTTC | CASSGDRVVDGYTF | TRBJ1-2 | TRBV7-8 | few | TRBD1
TGTGCCAGCAGCTTAAGAGGGGGAAGAGAGGCCCAGTACTTC | CASSLRGGREAQYF | TRBJ2-5 | TRBV11-2 | - | -
TGTGCCAGCAGCTTTGGACAGGGGGCGCGGGAGACCCAGTACTTC | CASSFGQGARETQYF | TRBJ2-5 | TRBV7-2 | many | TRBD1
TGTGCCAGCAGCTTAGGGCAGGGGGCTGAAGAGCAGTACTTC | CASSLGQGAEEQYF | TRBJ2-7 | TRBV7-9 | few | TRBD1
TGTGCCAGCAGCCCTGTGATTACAGGGCTGTCCTACAATGAGCAGTTCTTC | CASSPVITGLSYNEQFF | TRBJ2-1 | TRBV7-6 | - | -
TGCAGTGCTAGAGACTCGGACAGGTTCTATGGCTACACCTTC | CSARDSDRFYGYTF | TRBJ1-2 | TRBV20-1 | few | TRBD1
TGTGCCAGTAGTATCGACAGGGAGAGAAACACTGAAGCTTTCTTT | CASSIDRERNTEAFF | TRBJ1-1 | TRBV19 | - | TRBD1
TGTGCCAGCAGTGTCCTCAGGGGGAGAACTAATGAAAAACTGTTTTTT | CASSVLRGRTNEKLFF | TRBJ1-4 | TRBV6-1 | - | TRBD1
TGTGCCAGCAGTTTAATCAAACTCTCCTACAATGAGCAGTTCTTC | CASSLIKLSYNEQFF | TRBJ2-1 | TRBV12-3/TRBV12-4 | - | -
TGTGCCCCACAAGGGCCAGGGAGCTACGAGCAGTACTTC | CAPQGPGSYEQYF | TRBJ2-7 | TRBV24-1 | - | -
TGCAGTGCCCCAACCCCAATACCGTATGGCTACACCTTC | CSAPTPIPYGYTF | TRBJ1-2 | TRBV20-1 | - | -
TGTGCCAGCAGTTCCCATAGGGTGGAGACTGAAGCTTTCTTT | CASSSHRVETEAFF | TRBJ1-1 | TRBV12-3/TRBV12-4 | - | -
TGTGCCAGCAGCATATATAATAGCCCTGAAGCTTTCTTT | CASSIYNSPEAFF | TRBJ1-1 | TRBV7-2 | few | -
TGTGCCAGCAGCACCGACAGGGGGAACACTGAAGCTTTCTTT | CASSTDRGNTEAFF | TRBJ1-1 | TRBV7-6 | - | TRBD1